The table lists the clone carrying this T cell receptor beta chain with a few counts. Its target is unknown. Through template switching, a universal primer site was introduced, and the cDNA contained unique molecular identifiers. TCRdb re-called the 5' RACE reads with MiXCR, one entry per CDR3 protein. The repertoire has 1.5 million or so distinct CDR3 sequences, more than 30% of them found once; the top ten carry around 0.3%. This entry is derived from a study of identical twins. Regarding the study as a whole: Twins' surplus sharing was weaker for beta out-of-frame sequences. Analyses based on zero insertions could be partly confounded by invariant MAIT and iNKT cells. Some out-of-frame alpha sequences were shared by twins, and these showed excess low generation probability.

This receptor was obtained from a newborn girl in good health. The sample was cord blood.

The CDR3 DNA follows: TGTGCCAGCAGCTCGCTAGGACTAGCGGACAACACAGATACGCAGTATTTT. This codes for CASSSLGLADNTDTQYF. The rearrangement links TRBV7-9 to TRBJ2-3; the match to TRBD2 covers 10 bases. The CDR3 is made up of 17 amino acids. Germline V gene data show CDR1 as SEHNR and CDR2 as FQNEAQ (reference sequence). The V and J ends lost 4 bases and 2 bases, in that order; junction bases with no gene match: 9. The full variable domain, its missing parts supplied by reference TRBV7-9 and TRBJ2-3, is DTGVSQNPRHKITKRGQNVTFRCDPISEHNRLYWYRQTLGQGPEFLTYFQNEAQLEKSRLLSDRFSAERPKGSFSTLEIQRTEQGDSAMYLCASSSLGLADNTDTQYFGPGTRLTVL.